This T cell receptor beta chain originates from a study of shared clonotypes between healthy human individuals. Study at large: Samples came from two female and a few male donors aged 18 to 49. CD4 naive cells filled three plates per donor, CD4 memory three, CD8 naive two and CD8 memory one. Whole-study findings and limits: Sequencing of the sorted subsets was shown by rarefaction to be incomplete despite large depth.

Profiling relied on immunoSEQ multiplex PCR, and the TCRdb table lists in-frame clones only, not all of them. The data show some 1,900,000 clones, with approximately 94% seen just once and around 1% held by the top ten. The CDR3 is 13 amino acids. V lost 5 bases and J lost 6, with 12 bases in between. Germline V lookup: CDR1 SGHAT, CDR2 FQNNGV. Note on this clone: Its antigen is unknown.

The naive CD8 fraction comprised CD45RO-negative cells positively selected for CCR7 and excluded terminally differentiated effector memory CD45RA+ cells. The TCR was taken from a man in his late teens or twenties in good health. The J gene is TRBJ2-3, the V gene TRBV11-2, with D possibly TRBD1 on 5 matching bases. The sequenced sample was naive CD8+ T cells sorted from blood. CDR3 residues: CASSRGPGDTQYF. The CDR3 DNA is TGTGCCAGCAGCCGCGGACCAGGGGATACGCAGTATTTT.